These T cell receptor beta chains were read from a single sample in a study of cytomegalovirus exposure and HLA in healthy donors. Sequencing was performed with immunoSEQ multiplex PCR; in TCRdb, only in-frame clones are kept and a portion is missing. In the table there are roughly 180,000 clones, about 9% of which are singletons. Sequencing was performed on PBMCs. The receptors derive from a woman aged 25 to 39 in good health and CMV-seropositive. CDR3s include the opening cysteine and the closing phenylalanine or tryptophan. Each record gives: V gene, clone size, J gene, CDR3 protein. The size field is filled for only some rows; it gives once, few, many or a size class.

V: TRBV30; size: NA; J: TRBJ2-3; CDR3: CAWGSGANTDTQYF
V: TRBV2; size: few; J: TRBJ2-3; CDR3: CASSLGTDTQYF
V: TRBV5-1; size: NA; J: TRBJ2-3; CDR3: CASSRETGGPTDTQYF
V: TRBV18; size: NA; J: TRBJ1-2; CDR3: CASSPDRGRGGYTF
V: TRBV7-9; size: NA; J: TRBJ2-7; CDR3: CASSLETGKIEQYF
V: TRBV7-3; size: few; J: TRBJ2-1; CDR3: CASSRQGAGSTYNEQFF
V: TRBV7-9; size: few; J: TRBJ1-1; CDR3: CASSHRTLNTEAFF
V: TRBV9; size: few; J: TRBJ2-7; CDR3: CASSVTSGQYEQYF
V: TRBV11-2; size: few; J: TRBJ1-1; CDR3: CASSPHLDLMNTEAFF
V: TRBV30; size: NA; J: TRBJ1-5; CDR3: CAWSFQRDSNQPQHF
V: TRBV7-2; size: few; J: TRBJ1-2; CDR3: CASSFPPPTGETYGYTF
V: TRBV11-2; size: NA; J: TRBJ2-2; CDR3: CASSLVQWTSASNTGELFF
V: TRBV19; size: few; J: TRBJ1-2; CDR3: CASSIGQGLLSNYGYTF
V: TRBV11-2; size: NA; J: TRBJ2-2; CDR3: CASSLGATGELFF
V: TRBV18; size: few; J: TRBJ2-2; CDR3: CASSPRGTGSTGELFF
V: TRBV5-6; size: few; J: TRBJ1-2; CDR3: CASSLALTGIGGYTF
V: TRBV11-3; size: NA; J: TRBJ1-1; CDR3: CASSLSTAKNTEAFF
V: TRBV30; size: NA; J: TRBJ1-4; CDR3: CAWTPTVLNEKLFF
V: TRBV2; size: few; J: TRBJ2-5; CDR3: CASSLYQETQYF
V: TRBV18; size: NA; J: TRBJ2-7; CDR3: CASSPSLGLAGVNEQYF
V: TRBV5-5; size: NA; J: TRBJ2-7; CDR3: CASSLFAGTYEQYF
V: TRBV5-1; size: NA; J: TRBJ2-7; CDR3: CASSSGLGGYEQYF
V: TRBV6-5; size: few; J: TRBJ2-5; CDR3: CASSSHTSGQETQYF
V: TRBV7-8; size: few; J: TRBJ1-5; CDR3: CASSQDRHRSNQPQHF
V: TRBV7-9; size: NA; J: TRBJ1-3; CDR3: CASSGGTGKGLRNTIYF
V: TRBV2; size: NA; J: TRBJ1-1; CDR3: CASSLDWRNTEAFF
V: TRBV2; size: few; J: TRBJ2-7; CDR3: CATQGPFDWGQYF
V: TRBV9; size: NA; J: TRBJ2-6; CDR3: CASGRSTGANVLTF
V: TRBV6-5; size: NA; J: TRBJ1-6; CDR3: CASGGDSPLHF
V: TRBV6-5; size: NA; J: TRBJ1-1; CDR3: CASGARARTEAFF
V: TRBV25-1; size: few; J: TRBJ1-1; CDR3: CASSEYGVGGTEAFF
V: TRBV10-3; size: few; J: TRBJ1-1; CDR3: CAISEPPGWDSFEAFF
V: TRBV7-9; size: few; J: TRBJ1-4; CDR3: CASSWGRDANEKLFF
V: TRBV7-9; size: NA; J: TRBJ1-1; CDR3: CASSSLQVTEAFF
V: TRBV5-1; size: NA; J: TRBJ2-1; CDR3: CASSSGTSGAYNEQFF
V: TRBV6-1; size: few; J: TRBJ2-5; CDR3: CASSETGGLETQYF
V: TRBV30; size: NA; J: TRBJ1-2; CDR3: CASSGQGNYGYTF
V: TRBV14; size: NA; J: TRBJ2-1; CDR3: CASSQGAVQFF
V: TRBV11-2; size: few; J: TRBJ1-2; CDR3: CASSSYHRGRAYGYTF
V: TRBV2; size: NA; J: TRBJ2-2; CDR3: CASTPRSGSYTGELFF
V: TRBV6-1; size: few; J: TRBJ1-1; CDR3: CASILKNTEAFF
V: TRBV18; size: few; J: TRBJ2-7; CDR3: CASSLDRDYEQYF
V: TRBV7-2; size: NA; J: TRBJ1-2; CDR3: CASSVQGWDGYTF
V: TRBV2; size: few; J: TRBJ1-5; CDR3: CASSVNYPSRQPQHF
V: TRBV27; size: few; J: TRBJ2-7; CDR3: CASSLMGQGILRDRYEQYF
V: TRBV2; size: NA; J: TRBJ2-5; CDR3: CASRAKETQYF
V: TRBV29-1; size: few; J: TRBJ2-2; CDR3: CSGGMGHGELFF
V: TRBV4-2; size: NA; J: TRBJ1-1; CDR3: CASSPLSEARAFF
V: TRBV10-3; size: NA; J: TRBJ1-3; CDR3: CAISDSGVVGNTIYF